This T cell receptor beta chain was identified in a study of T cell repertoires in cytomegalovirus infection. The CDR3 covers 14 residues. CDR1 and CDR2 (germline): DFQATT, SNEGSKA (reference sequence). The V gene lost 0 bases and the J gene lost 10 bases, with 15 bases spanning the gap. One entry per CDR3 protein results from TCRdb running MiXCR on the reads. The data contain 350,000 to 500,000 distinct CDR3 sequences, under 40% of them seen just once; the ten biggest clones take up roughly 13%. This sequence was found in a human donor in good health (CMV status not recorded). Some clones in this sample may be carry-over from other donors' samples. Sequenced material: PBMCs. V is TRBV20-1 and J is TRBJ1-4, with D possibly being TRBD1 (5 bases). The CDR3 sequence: CSARDLQGIGKLFF. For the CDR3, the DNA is TGCAGTGCTAGAGATCTGCAGGGTATAGGAAAACTGTTTTTT.